This entry features one TCR beta chain sequence. This sample stems from a study of shared clonotypes between healthy human individuals. Sequenced by immunoSEQ multiplex PCR; TCRdb stores in-frame clones only, minus some. The data hold approximately 1.9 million clones, with roughly 95% observed a single time. The CDR3 totals 17 residues. Germline lookup yields CDR1 MGHDK and CDR2 SYGVNS. V lost 0 bases and J lost 4; bases outside the gene matches: 8. Naive CD8 cells lacked CD45RO, underwent positive selection for CCR7 and left out terminally differentiated effector memory CD45RA+ cells. The sequence came from a man in his late teens or twenties in good health. Some clones in this sample may be carry-over from other donors' samples. This sequence joins TRBV25-1 and TRBJ2-5; 10 bases are shared with TRBD2. Material: naive CD8+ T cells from PBMCs. The CDR3 DNA sequence: TGTGCCAGCAGTGAATATTCGTCTAGCGGGAGTCCAGAGACCCAGTACTTC. Translation gives CASSEYSSSGSPETQYF.